This TCR beta chain was sequenced for a study of regulatory T cells in long-lasting Graves disease. The overall study: Persistent cases were those of Graves' disease that involved over 5 years of antithyroid drugs with positive TSH receptor antibodies.

This clonotype was observed at least ten times. CDR1 is SGHTA and CDR2 is FQGTGA in the germline V gene. Trimming pared 6 bases from V and 5 bases from J, leaving 11 bases between. The CDR3 is 14 amino acids. To make TCR beta libraries, researchers used iRepertoire HTBI primers and Arm-PCR of CDR3 regions. MiXCR, applied by TCRdb to the multiplex PCR reads, yields one record per CDR3 protein. The table has around 510,000 distinct CDR3 sequences, less than 25% seen once. Indicated time point: persistent/refractory GD, antithyroid drugs over 5 years with positive TRAb. RNA extracted from PBMCs served as the sequencing template. A volume of around 8.7 milliliters of peripheral blood was collected in EDTA tubes.

This chain connects TRBV7-3 to TRBJ1-6; D is undetermined. The sequences come from peripheral blood mononuclear cells (PBMCs), collected when the disease was refractory, from a patient treated with antithyroid drugs. The sequence was obtained from a female donor with Graves disease. The CDR3 loop is CASRAGNDNSPLHF. CDR3 nucleotide sequence: TGTGCCAGCAGGGCCGGGAATGATAATTCACCCCTCCACTTT.